One and the same sample provided the 27 T cell receptor beta chains below, sequenced in a study of OX40 agonist ivuxolimab in advanced cancers. TCRdb's table, derived via immunoSEQ multiplex PCR, lists solely in-frame clones and lacks some. The sample holds about 70,000 clones, 80% to 95% seen once. Material: CD4+ or CD8+ T cells sorted from blood, obtained in a trial of the OX40 agonist ivuxolimab. The origin of the receptors is an adult with an advanced solid tumor such as melanoma, head and neck, liver or kidney cancer.

The chain uses TRBV19 and TRBJ1-1; 7 bases agree with TRBD1. Per germline, CDR1 LNHDA and CDR2 SQIVND (reference sequence). The CDR3 consists of 13 residues. V shed 6 bases and J 1 base; nucleotides not matched to a gene: 2. CDR3 region: CASSGTANTEAFF. In nucleotides, the CDR3 is TGTGCCAGTAGCGGGACAGCGAACACTGAAGCTTTCTTT. Full variable domain (rest looked up from reference TRBV19 and TRBJ1-1): DGGITQSPKYLFRKEGQNVTLSCEQNLNHDAMYWYRQDPGQGLRLIYYSQIVNDFQKGDIAEGYSVSREKKESFPLTVTSAQKNPTAFYLCASSGTANTEAFFGQGTRLTVV.

This chain links TRBV27 with TRBJ2-5; no reliable D call. Germline-derived CDR1 and CDR2 are MNHEY and SMNVEV (reference sequence). The germline V and J ends were trimmed by 4 bases and 1 base, with 13 bases remaining between them. This CDR3 has 15 amino acids. The CDR3 here is CASSYFLGSQETQYF. The CDR3, as DNA: TGTGCCAGCAGTTACTTCTTGGGCAGCCAAGAGACCCAGTACTTC.

This clone was counted between two and nine times. The V gene is TRBV7-9, the J gene TRBJ1-1, with D perhaps TRBD1 (6 bases). Germline V gene data show CDR1 as SEHNR and CDR2 as FQNEAQ (reference sequence). There are 14 residues in the CDR3. V was cut by 7 bases and J by 7 bases, with 19 bases left in between. The CDR3 sequence is CASNSQGGVLEAFF. The CDR3, as DNA: TGTGCCAGCAACTCACAGGGCGGGGTACTTGAAGCTTTCTTT.

This chain joins TRBV19 and TRBJ2-1; D is unclear. This CDR3 has 15 amino acids. Trimming took 0 bases from V and 0 from J, leaving 6 bases between them. Germline assignment: CDR1 LNHDA and CDR2 SQIVND (reference sequence). The CDR3 nucleotides are TGTGCCAGTAGTATAGATCCGAGCTCCTACAATGAGCAGTTCTTC. It translates to CASSIDPSSYNEQFF.

This clone occurred once. The J gene is TRBJ2-7, the V gene TRBV2; TRBD1 might be the D (6 bases). V dropped 5 bases and J dropped 2 bases, with 13 bases sitting between them. The CDR3 covers 14 residues. Germline V gene data show CDR1 as SNHLY and CDR2 as FYNNEI. CDR3 residues: CASSPRTDTYEQYF. CDR3 nucleotides: TGTGCCAGCAGTCCTAGGACAGATACCTACGAGCAGTACTTC.

V and J are TRBV29-1 and TRBJ2-2; D ambiguous. The CDR3 loop spans 11 amino acids. Germline-derived CDR1 and CDR2 are SQVTM and ANQGSEA. V gave up 7 bases and J gave up 7 bases, with 10 bases separating them. In DNA form, the CDR3 reads TGCAGCGCCAAAAATGGCGGGGAGCTGTTTTTT. This translates into CSAKNGGELFF.

J is TRBJ1-3 and V is TRBV27; D is possibly TRBD1 (5 bases). Germline lookup yields CDR1 MNHEY and CDR2 SMNVEV (reference sequence). V was trimmed by 5 bases and J by 3 bases, leaving 17 bases between them. The CDR3 has 16 residues. The chain's CDR3 is CASSRPARDFGNTIYF. Written as DNA, the CDR3 is TGTGCCAGCAGTCGCCCGGCCCGGGACTTTGGAAACACCATATATTTT.

V usage is TRBV7-9 and J usage is TRBJ2-2; 7 nucleotides match TRBD2. The J segment lost 8 bases and the V segment lost 4 bases, leaving 7 bases of the junction unmatched. CDR3 length equals 14 residues. Germline CDR1 SEHNR, CDR2 FQNEAQ (reference sequence). The CDR3 bases are TGTGCCAGCAGCTCTCCGGGGGGAGAGGGGGAGCTGTTTTTT. Translating it yields CASSSPGGEGELFF.

The chain couples TRBV19 to TRBJ2-7; TRBD1 might be the D (6 bases). V was cut by 5 bases and J by 5 bases, with 13 bases left in between. The CDR3 totals 13 residues. CDR1 and CDR2 from the germline V gene are LNHDA and SQIVND (reference sequence). CDR3 DNA sequence: TGTGCCAGTAGTCTGGGCAGGGGCGACGAGCAGTACTTC. Translated, it gives CASSLGRGDEQYF.

CDR3 coding DNA: TGTGCCAGCAGCCCGTATGCTTATACAGGGGTCACTGAAGCTTTCTTT. Encoded protein: CASSPYAYTGVTEAFF. This chain uses TRBV7-3 with TRBJ1-1; 7 nucleotides line up with TRBD1. Germline CDR1 reads SGHTA; CDR2 reads FQGTGA. This CDR3 comprises 16 residues. With V trimmed by 5 bases and J by 4 bases, 13 bases remained unmatched.

The chain couples TRBV9 to TRBJ1-2, with no clear D. Germline V gene sequence: CDR1 SGDLS, CDR2 YYNGEE. This CDR3 contains 11 residues. V was pared by 4 bases and J by 6 bases, with 7 bases between. CDR3 sequence (DNA): TGTGCCAGCAGCCCCACTAATGGCTACACCTTC. Its protein product is CASSPTNGYTF. The complete variable domain, with remaining parts taken from reference TRBV9 and TRBJ1-2, reads DSGVTQTPKHLITATGQRVTLRCSPRSGDLSVYWYQQSLDQGLQFLIQYYNGEERAKGNILERFSAQQFPDLHSELNLSSLELGDSALYFCASSPTNGYTFGSGTRLTVV.

The CDR3 DNA is TGTGCCAGCAGCTTTCAGGGGGCCCCCCTCCACTTT. Residues: CASSFQGAPLHF. The chain combines TRBV7-9 with TRBJ1-6; 8 positions match TRBD1. Germline CDR1 is SEHNR and CDR2 is FQNEAQ (reference sequence). Trimming took 3 bases from V and 13 from J; bases not matched to a gene: 2. CDR3 length equals 12 residues. Based on the CDR3 plus reference TRBV7-9 and TRBJ1-6, the full variable domain is DTGVSQNPRHKITKRGQNVTFRCDPISEHNRLYWYRQTLGQGPEFLTYFQNEAQLEKSRLLSDRFSAERPKGSFSTLEIQRTEQGDSAMYLCASSFQGAPLHFGNGTRLTVT.

Here the CDR3 reads CASSSRLAGGDTDTQYF. The CDR3 nucleotides read TGTGCCAGCAGCTCCAGACTAGCGGGGGGAGACACAGATACGCAGTATTTT. The V and J genes are TRBV7-9 and TRBJ2-3; 13 bases are shared with TRBD2. The V segment lost 4 bases and the J segment 2 bases; nucleotides outside the gene matches: 6. Germline values: CDR1 SEHNR, CDR2 FQNEAQ (reference sequence). CDR3 length equals 17 residues.

The chain combines TRBV5-1 with TRBJ2-7, with TRBD1 matching over 9 bases. CDR1 and CDR2 (germline): SGHRS, YFSETQ. The CDR3 spans 15 residues. The V segment lost 2 bases and the J segment 2 bases; nucleotides outside the gene matches: 5. CDR3 amino acids: CASSLGQGIPYEQYF. In DNA, the CDR3 is TGCGCCAGCAGCTTAGGACAGGGGATTCCCTACGAGCAGTACTTC.

V usage is TRBV6-6 and J usage is TRBJ2-7; D is perhaps TRBD1 (5 bases). The V end was cut by 6 bases, the J end by 2 bases, with 11 bases between. The CDR3 has 13 residues. Germline V gene lookup returns CDR1 MNHNY and CDR2 SVGAGI (reference sequence). In DNA form, the CDR3 reads TGTGCCAGCAGGGACAAATCGCCCTACGAGCAGTACTTC. The encoded protein is CASRDKSPYEQYF.

The genes are TRBV4-1 and TRBJ1-2; TRBD1 agrees at 9 bases. The junction had 3 bases not matched to a gene; V was cut back by 0 bases and J by 4 bases. Germline CDR1 is MGHRA and CDR2 is YSYEKL. The CDR3 contains 15 residues. Here the CDR3 DNA reads TGCGCCAGCAGCCAAGAGACAGGGGGAAGCTATGGCTACACCTTC. This encodes CASSQETGGSYGYTF.

The V and J genes are TRBV5-6 and TRBJ2-7; weak D call: TRBD1 (5 bases). Per germline, CDR1 SGHDT and CDR2 YYEEEE. The CDR3 totals 15 residues. V shed 0 bases and J shed 0 bases, with 10 bases lying between them. The CDR3 loop reads CASSLGQSSSYEQYF. CDR3 coding DNA: TGTGCCAGCAGCTTGGGACAGTCGAGCTCCTACGAGCAGTACTTC.

The chain couples TRBV7-9 to TRBJ2-5; D is perhaps TRBD1 (6 bases). This CDR3 comprises 15 residues. Trimming shortened V by 5 bases and J by 3 bases, and 16 bases separated the two germline ends. Germline loops: CDR1 SEHNR, CDR2 FQNEAQ (reference sequence). The CDR3 protein is CASSGPGDLEETQYF. CDR3 nucleotides: TGTGCCAGCAGCGGCCCAGGGGATCTCGAAGAGACCCAGTACTTC.

This chain joins TRBV7-9 and TRBJ1-4; D call uncertain. CDR3 length equals 13 residues. The germline V gene encodes CDR1 SEHNR and CDR2 FQNEAQ (reference sequence). Trimming stripped 10 bases from V and 7 bases from J, with 16 bases between. In DNA form, the CDR3 reads TGTGCCACCATTGACGAGGGCCCTGAAAAACTGTTTTTT. Its translation is CATIDEGPEKLFF. The variable domain in full, with the rest retrieved from reference TRBV7-9 and TRBJ1-4, is DTGVSQNPRHKITKRGQNVTFRCDPISEHNRLYWYRQTLGQGPEFLTYFQNEAQLEKSRLLSDRFSAERPKGSFSTLEIQRTEQGDSAMYLCATIDEGPEKLFFGSGTQLSVL.

Details on this clone: The sample contains more than one DNA sequence encoding this CDR3. The chain combines TRBV5-6 with TRBJ2-7; 11 bases agree with TRBD2. The CDR3 length is 15 residues. V shed 0 bases, J shed 2 bases, and the junction held 1 base outside the gene matches. CDR1 and CDR2 (germline): SGHDT, YYEEEE. CDR3 in amino acids: CASSLGSGGAYEQYF. The DNA of the CDR3 is TGTGCCAGCAGCTTGGGTAGCGGGGGGGCCTACGAGCAGTACTTC.

The V gene is TRBV2, the J gene TRBJ2-1; 7 nucleotides match TRBD1. This CDR3 has 13 residues. V gave up 5 bases and J gave up 6 bases; unmatched junction bases: 4. CDR1 is SNHLY and CDR2 is FYNNEI in the germline V gene. The CDR3 region has the DNA TGTGCCAGCAGTTCGGGACAGATCAATGAGCAGTTCTTC. This translates into CASSSGQINEQFF. The full variable domain, its missing parts supplied by reference TRBV2 and TRBJ2-1, is EPEVTQTPSHQVTQMGQEVILRCVPISNHLYFYWYRQILGQKVEFLVSFYNNEISEKSEIFDDQFSVERPDGSNFTLKIRSTKLEDSAMYFCASSSGQINEQFFGPGTRLTVL.

This chain connects TRBV4-2 to TRBJ1-1; D is unresolved. The V gene lost 3 bases and the J gene lost 4 bases, with 15 bases spanning the gap. CDR1 LGHNA and CDR2 YNFKEQ come from the germline V gene. This CDR3 region has 15 residues. The CDR3 DNA is TGTGCCAGCAGCCAGATTGACAAAGGCGGCACTGAAGCTTTCTTT. Its translation is CASSQIDKGGTEAFF.

This chain uses TRBV9 with TRBJ2-7, with 9 bases fitting TRBD2. The CDR3 runs 14 residues. Germline V gene data show CDR1 as SGDLS and CDR2 as YYNGEE. The V gene end was trimmed by 2 bases and the J gene end by 7 bases; junction bases not matched to a gene: 7. The CDR3 DNA follows: TGTGCCAGCAGCGTTGGCGGGGGGGCGCAGGAGCAGTACTTC. Its protein product is CASSVGGGAQEQYF. Complete variable domain (other parts from reference TRBV9 and TRBJ2-7): DSGVTQTPKHLITATGQRVTLRCSPRSGDLSVYWYQQSLDQGLQFLIQYYNGEERAKGNILERFSAQQFPDLHSELNLSSLELGDSALYFCASSVGGGAQEQYFGPGTRLTVT.

V is TRBV30 and J is TRBJ1-5; 7 nucleotides line up with TRBD1. This CDR3 is 13 amino acids long. Trimming cost V 4 bases and J 6 bases; bases outside gene matches: 6. CDR1 and CDR2 from the germline V gene are GTSNPN and SVGIG (reference sequence). The CDR3 nucleotides read TGTGCCTGGACCGGGACAGATAGTCAGCCCCAGCATTTT. It translates to CAWTGTDSQPQHF.

The J gene is TRBJ1-2, the V gene TRBV6-5; 9 positions agree with TRBD1. The CDR3 runs 15 residues. Germline V CDR1 and CDR2: MNHEY, SVGAGI. The V gene end was trimmed by 6 bases and the J gene end by 4 bases; junction bases not matched to a gene: 9. The CDR3 loop is CASSSPGQGSYGYTF. The DNA of the CDR3 is TGTGCCAGCAGCTCCCCGGGACAGGGATCCTATGGCTACACCTTC.

This clone appeared a few times. The CDR3 region is CASSIPQLEAFF. In DNA form, the CDR3 reads TGTGCCAGTAGTATCCCACAGCTTGAAGCTTTCTTT. The chain carries TRBV19 and TRBJ1-1; D gene uncertain. The CDR3 sequence is 12 residues long. Germline lookup yields CDR1 LNHDA and CDR2 SQIVND (reference sequence). V dropped 3 bases and J dropped 7 bases, with 9 bases sitting between them.

The CDR3 sequence is CASSPNRVEQYF. CDR3 DNA: TGTGCCAGCAGTCCGAACAGGGTCGAGCAGTACTTC. The J gene is TRBJ2-7, the V gene TRBV27, with D perhaps TRBD1 (6 bases). Germline V gives CDR1 MNHEY, CDR2 SMNVEV (reference sequence). CDR3 length equals 12 residues. With 5 bases removed from V and 6 bases from J, the gap between germline ends came to 11 bases.